This T cell receptor beta chain was recorded in a study of CD8 T cells in Susac syndrome. An input of roughly 0.5 to 1 ug of RNA was subjected to reverse transcription using random hexamers. Amplification of TCR beta CDR3 used immunoSEQ multiplex PCR across 54 Vbeta and 13 Jbeta. TCRdb analysed the immunoSEQ multiplex PCR reads with MiXCR anew, one entry per CDR3 protein. Here the sample spans 110,000 to 150,000 distinct CDR3 sequences, under 97% being singletons. TCR beta from blood CD8+ and CD4+ T cells was sequenced. The study's findings and limits: The study recognized that the number of individuals in its TCR sequencing and HLA analysis was relatively small. Clonal expansion was not observed in the Susac syndrome CD4+ T cell repertoires.

The CDR3 runs to 17 residues. CDR1 SQVTM and CDR2 ANQGSEA come from the germline V gene. Trimming at V came to 4 bases and at J to 9 bases, leaving 20 bases not matched to a gene. Of note for this clonotype: Antigen specificity is unknown.

The sample taken for sequencing was CD4+ T cells from PBMCs. The TCR sequence derives from a human donor with Susac syndrome. This chain uses TRBV29-1 with TRBJ2-1; TRBD2 aligns across 8 bases. DNA of the CDR3: TGCAGCGTTGGGGGGGTTGGCGGACTAGCTATACGGGGTGAGCAGTTCTTC. It yields the protein CSVGGVGGLAIRGEQFF.